This T cell receptor (beta chain) was sequenced for a study of blood T cell repertoires in COVID-19 (dated by TCRdb to 2020 to 2022). With respect to the entire study: Samples covering the acute and convalescent phases of COVID-19 were provided by collaborators in the United States, Italy and Spain. The material from the prospective study consisted of cDNA or gDNA derived from T cells, B-cell-depleted T cells, or PBMCs. Deeply sampled blood TCRbeta repertoires from subjects exposed to, actively infected with, or recovered from COVID-19 were included in the dataset. The repertoires were made available in a free public database intended to serve as a resource for research on the immune response to SARS-CoV-2. Samples came from the ongoing ImmuneRACE study (first 160 participants) plus 1,254 subjects from 6 global collaborators. A de-identified subject ID, COVID-19 status, age in years and sex were almost always included in the sample metadata. Where available, HLA class I and class II types were taken from metadata supplied by the sample provider and were not determined by assay-based typing.

TCRbeta CDR3 regions were amplified from genomic DNA using the immunoSEQ Assay, a bias-controlled multiplex PCR. From the authors' description of their analysis: Within the assay, amplification of reference gene primers was used to estimate how many nucleated cells each sample contained. Sequence reads were collapsed and filtered to measure the absolute abundance of every unique TCRbeta CDR3 rearrangement. Productive Simpson clonality was computed per sample as the square root of Simpson's diversity index over productive rearrangements. TCRdb mirrors the immuneACCESS table, restricted to in-frame sequences. Some clones are absent from its copies; in checked studies, under half trace to an unresolved V gene, and the reason for the others is unknown. V and J calls and clone size are given by that table; D and trimming were obtained from the DNA. The sample table records approximately 97,000 clones; about nine tenths of these occur just once. Of the sample, about 1.7% falls within the top ten clones.

Collaborating institutions collected whole blood in K2EDTA tubes following their own protocols. For TCRbeta analysis, collaborators shipped samples as frozen whole blood, isolated PBMCs, or DNA extracted from either of those sample types. General findings and caveats noted by the study authors: The amount of clinical and demographic metadata varied by source and participant and was provided uncurated.

Remarks on this clone: Its antigen remains undetermined. No per-base quality is available; no much larger clone lies one base away.

The sample consisted of peripheral blood. The sequence was obtained from a man aged 55 to 70 with acute or convalescent COVID-19.

Here the CDR3 is given as CASGGGIELEQYF. The DNA sequence is as follows: TGTGCCAGCGGGGGGGGAATTGAGCTCGAGCAGTACTTC. The chain was built from TRBV6-6 and TRBJ2-7; 7 of the junction bases match TRBD2. Including cysteine and phenylalanine, the CDR3 has 13 amino acids. CDR3 DNA is the only sequence kept; it has 39 bases, read in frame from the first base. V loses 8 bases at its end and J loses 6 bases; junction bases beyond the gene matches: 10. Sequences MNHNY (CDR1) and SVGAGI (CDR2) are obtained from the germline V gene (reference sequence).